The entry below describes one T cell receptor (beta chain). Antigen specificity is unknown. CDR3 size: 17 residues. The V gene end was trimmed by 5 bases and the J gene end by 8 bases; junction bases not matched to a gene: 11. Looked up from germline, CDR1 is MNHEY and CDR2 is SMNVEV (reference sequence). This specimen belongs to a study of PD-L1 blockade in urothelial cancer. General observations from the study: Where pretreatment blood TCR clonality fell below the median, better survival was predicted.

Method: immunoSEQ multiplex PCR; TCRdb's copy keeps in-frame clones and lacks some. Of tens of thousands of clones in the sample, under 90% are singletons; the top ten hold 5.8%. V usage is TRBV27 and J usage is TRBJ2-1; 14 nucleotides match TRBD2. The sequencing used PBMCs, collected around atezolizumab (anti-PD-L1) treatment. The sequence was collected from a man between 40 and 49 years old with urothelial cancer. The CDR3 reads CASSPRLAGGRRDEQFF. In DNA, the CDR3 is TGTGCCAGCAGTCCCCGACTAGCGGGAGGGCGGAGGGATGAGCAGTTCTTC.